The 28 T cell receptor beta chains given below trace back to one sample, sequenced in a study of blood T cell repertoires in COVID-19. Assay used: immunoSEQ multiplex PCR; TCRdb lists only in-frame clones, some missing. Of about 170,000 clones in the sample, around 85% were seen once. The sequenced sample was peripheral blood. The receptors derive from a human donor with acute or convalescent COVID-19. The donor label of this sample is uncertain.

CDR3 sequence (DNA): TGTGCCAGCAGCGCACAGGCCAGCTCTGGAAACACCATATATTTT. This codes for CASSAQASSGNTIYF. The rearrangement joins TRBV9 to TRBJ1-3, with D possibly TRBD1 on 5 matching bases. V was clipped by 3 bases and J by 0 bases, with 10 bases between them. This CDR3 contains 15 residues. The germline CDR1 and CDR2 sequences are SGDLS and YYNGEE.

This clone was observed a few times. The V gene is TRBV19, the J gene TRBJ1-6; TRBD1 might be the D (6 bases). Germline CDR1 LNHDA, CDR2 SQIVND (reference sequence). CDR3 size: 16 residues. Deletions cut 6 bases from V and 6 bases from J, with 18 bases between. This CDR3 is CASRSTPRGGNSPLHF. CDR3 bases: TGTGCCAGTAGGTCGACTCCCAGGGGTGGTAATTCACCCCTCCACTTT.

The rearrangement uses TRBV19 and TRBJ1-1; D might be TRBD1 (6 bases). CDR1 is LNHDA, CDR2 SQIVND, per germline (reference sequence). CDR3 length: 15 amino acids. V shed 1 base and J shed 1 base, with 10 bases lying between them. The CDR3 sequence is CASSIAGHPNTEAFF. The CDR3 coding sequence is TGTGCCAGTAGTATAGCGGGACATCCGAACACTGAAGCTTTCTTT.

The chain uses TRBV2 and TRBJ1-5; 9 bases match TRBD1. Trimming took 7 bases from V and 8 from J; bases not matched to a gene: 3. This CDR3 contains 12 residues. Germline V gene lookup returns CDR1 SNHLY and CDR2 FYNNEI. CDR3 sequence: CASTGQGKPQHF. In DNA form, the CDR3 reads TGTGCCAGCACCGGACAGGGGAAGCCCCAGCATTTT.

The CDR3 region is CASRGDSYSNQPQHF. DNA for the CDR3: TGTGCCAGCAGGGGGGACAGTTATAGCAATCAGCCCCAGCATTTT. This chain uses TRBV2 with TRBJ1-5, with 7 bases that match TRBD1. CDR3 size: 15 residues. V shed 6 bases, J shed 0 bases, and the junction held 5 bases outside the gene matches. The germline V gene has CDR1 SNHLY and CDR2 FYNNEI.

The chain carries TRBV4-2 and TRBJ2-5; TRBD2 matches 11 bases. Germline V lookup: CDR1 LGHNA, CDR2 YNFKEQ. There are 16 residues in the CDR3. The junction had 5 bases not matched to a gene; V was cut back by 1 base and J by 4 bases. The CDR3 sequence: CASSQGLAGGRETQYF. The CDR3 DNA follows: TGTGCCAGCAGCCAAGGGCTAGCGGGGGGAAGAGAGACCCAGTACTTC.

The chain has TRBV7-3 and TRBJ2-1, with a possible D match to TRBD2 (6 bases). This CDR3 is built from 13 residues. V was trimmed by 4 bases and J by 10 bases, leaving 14 bases between them. The V gene's germline CDR1 is SGHTA and CDR2 FQGTGA. CDR3 residues: CASSSVPGGEQFF. The CDR3 coding sequence is TGTGCCAGCAGCTCCGTTCCTGGGGGGGAGCAGTTCTTC. Combining the CDR3 with reference TRBV7-3 and TRBJ2-1 gives the whole variable domain GAGVSQTPSNKVTEKGKYVELRCDPISGHTALYWYRQSLGQGPEFLIYFQGTGAADDSGLPNDRFFAVRPEGSVSTLKIQRTERGDSAVYLCASSSVPGGEQFFGPGTRLTVL.

The chain uses TRBV11-3 and TRBJ2-3; TRBD2 matches at 8 bases. Germline-derived CDR1 and CDR2 are SGHNT and YENEEA. Trimming removed 8 bases from V and 4 bases from J; junction bases left unmatched: 8. The CDR3 covers 14 residues. The CDR3 spells CASGRGLVADTQYF. The DNA for the CDR3 is TGTGCCAGCGGACGGGGACTAGTGGCAGATACGCAGTATTTT.

The V gene is TRBV10-2, the J gene TRBJ1-1; weak D call: TRBD1 (6 bases). The CDR3 length is 13 residues. V lost 7 bases and J 5 bases, leaving 14 bases between the germline ends. Germline V CDR1 and CDR2: WSHSY, SAAADI. This CDR3 is CASTFQGWTEAFF. For the CDR3, the DNA is TGCGCCAGCACCTTTCAGGGGTGGACTGAAGCTTTCTTT.

The rearrangement links TRBV18 to TRBJ2-3; 13 nucleotides match TRBD2. The CDR3 has 18 residues. V was pared by 5 bases and J by 4 bases, with 12 bases of the junction left unmatched. Germline V CDR1 and CDR2: KGHSH, LQKENI. The CDR3 region is CASSVTSGGAGSPDTQYF. The CDR3 bases are TGTGCCAGCTCAGTCACTAGCGGGGGGGCCGGATCCCCAGATACGCAGTATTTT.

The J gene is TRBJ2-7, the V gene TRBV18, with 9 bases fitting TRBD1. Trimming took 6 bases from V and 5 from J; bases not matched to a gene: 8. Germline V gene data show CDR1 as KGHSH and CDR2 as LQKENI. CDR3 size: 14 residues. CDR3 sequence (DNA): TGTGCCAGCTCTCGGGGGGACAGGGTAAACGAGCAGTACTTC. Residues: CASSRGDRVNEQYF.

This rearrangement joins TRBV10-3 to TRBJ2-4; 11 bases agree with TRBD1. Per germline, CDR1 ENHRY and CDR2 SYGVKD. There are 16 residues in the CDR3. Trimming cost V 1 base and J 12 bases; bases outside gene matches: 11. This CDR3 reads CAISEWDRGVTEGQYF. CDR3 in DNA: TGTGCCATCAGTGAGTGGGACAGGGGGGTTACCGAGGGTCAGTACTTC.

The chain uses TRBV19 and TRBJ1-5; D call uncertain. The CDR3 loop spans 14 amino acids. The ends were cut back, 3 bases at V and 5 bases at J, with 11 bases in the middle. From germline, CDR1 is LNHDA and CDR2 SQIVND (reference sequence). CDR3 sequence: CASSMIGLDQPQHF. The CDR3 DNA reads TGTGCCAGTAGTATGATCGGTTTAGATCAGCCCCAGCATTTT.

This rearrangement joins TRBV7-9 to TRBJ1-2, with TRBD1 matching over 8 bases. CDR3 size: 14 residues. Germline CDR1 reads SEHNR; CDR2 reads FQNEAQ (reference sequence). V lost 5 bases and J lost 13; bases outside the gene matches: 15. This chain's CDR3 is CASSLGQGTRLGTF. DNA for the CDR3: TGTGCCAGCAGCCTCGGACAGGGCACCCGTTTAGGCACCTTC. Looking up the rest from reference TRBV7-9 and TRBJ1-2 gives the full variable domain: DTGVSQNPRHKITKRGQNVTFRCDPISEHNRLYWYRQTLGQGPEFLTYFQNEAQLEKSRLLSDRFSAERPKGSFSTLEIQRTEQGDSAMYLCASSLGQGTRLGTFGSGTRLTVV.

Only one count was recorded for this clone. The chain uses TRBV2 and TRBJ1-5; TRBD1 agrees at 8 bases. There are 16 residues in the CDR3. Trimming at V came to 5 bases and at J to 2 bases, leaving 8 bases not matched to a gene. Germline V gene data show CDR1 as SNHLY and CDR2 as FYNNEI. The CDR3 DNA follows: TGTGCCAGCAGTCTGGACGGACAGGGCGGCAATCAGCCCCAGCATTTT. Protein sequence: CASSLDGQGGNQPQHF.

J is TRBJ2-1 and V is TRBV11-3; possibly TRBD2 for D (6 bases). V dropped 2 bases and J dropped 4 bases, with 12 bases sitting between them. CDR1 and CDR2 (germline): SGHNT, YENEEA. The CDR3 is 15 residues long. Here the CDR3 reads CASSLSRGTYNEQFF. The CDR3 region has the DNA TGTGCCAGCAGCTTAAGTCGCGGGACTTACAATGAGCAGTTCTTC. The full variable domain, completed using reference TRBV11-3 and TRBJ2-1, is EAGVVQSPRYKIIEKKQPVAFWCNPISGHNTLYWYLQNLGQGPELLIRYENEEAVDDSQLPKDRFSAERLKGVDSTLKIQPAELGDSAVYLCASSLSRGTYNEQFFGPGTRLTVL.

This clone was seen more than once but under ten times. Additional DNA sequences in this sample encode the identical CDR3. As DNA, the CDR3 is TGTGCCAGCTCACCAGGGGCGAACTATGGCTACACCTTC. Protein: CASSPGANYGYTF. The chain employs TRBV18 and TRBJ1-2, with TRBD1 as a possible D gene (5 bases). Germline V CDR1 and CDR2: KGHSH, LQKENI. V lost 2 bases and J lost 2, with 6 bases in between. This CDR3 comprises 13 residues.

V gene TRBV2 combines with J gene TRBJ2-1; 14 bases agree with TRBD2. The J segment lost 0 bases and the V segment lost 8 bases, leaving 6 bases of the junction unmatched. Germline V gene sequence: CDR1 SNHLY, CDR2 FYNNEI. The CDR3 length is 17 residues. The CDR3: CASQTSGGASSYNEQFF. CDR3 DNA sequence: TGTGCCAGCCAGACTAGCGGGGGGGCAAGCTCCTACAATGAGCAGTTCTTC.

This clone was detected only once. This chain connects TRBV5-4 to TRBJ1-2; D is possibly TRBD1 (5 bases). V lost 4 bases and J 3 bases, leaving 13 bases between the germline ends. CDR3 length: 14 amino acids. Germline V CDR1 and CDR2: SGHNT, YYREEE (reference sequence). In DNA form, the CDR3 reads TGTGCCAGCAGCGGGGCCGGGGGAGACTATGGCTACACCTTC. Protein sequence: CASSGAGGDYGYTF.

The chain has TRBV6-5 and TRBJ1-1, with 8 bases matching TRBD1. The CDR3 has 15 amino acids. The ends lost 2 bases at V and 4 bases at J; junction bases unmatched: 6. CDR1 and CDR2 from the germline V gene are MNHEY and SVGAGI. Written as DNA, the CDR3 is TGTGCCAGCAGTTACCGGCAGGGGGCGGGCACTGAAGCTTTCTTT. It codes for CASSYRQGAGTEAFF.

The rearrangement uses TRBV9 and TRBJ2-2; tentatively, D is TRBD1 (7 bases). The V end was cut by 4 bases, the J end by 4 bases, with 20 bases between. Germline lookup yields CDR1 SGDLS and CDR2 YYNGEE. The CDR3 has 17 residues. The CDR3 spells CASSTRGDRLITGELFF. The DNA of the CDR3 is TGTGCCAGCAGCACTAGGGGGGACAGACTTATCACCGGGGAGCTGTTTTTT.

This chain uses TRBV6-6 with TRBJ1-5, with TRBD1 as a possible D gene (6 bases). The CDR3 covers 14 residues. The V gene lost 8 bases and the J gene lost 6 bases, with 17 bases spanning the gap. CDR1 MNHNY and CDR2 SVGAGI come from the germline V gene (reference sequence). CDR3 amino acids: CASGPAGGGQPQHF. Here the CDR3 DNA reads TGTGCCAGCGGACCTGCGGGGGGCGGTCAGCCCCAGCATTTT.

The chain joins TRBV5-1 to TRBJ2-2; the match to TRBD1 covers 7 bases. The germline CDR1 and CDR2 sequences are SGHRS and YFSETQ. V lost 0 bases, J lost 1 base, and 6 bases stayed unmatched. CDR3 size: 17 residues. The CDR3 sequence: CASSLAQRQGNTGELFF. Written as DNA, the CDR3 is TGCGCCAGCAGCTTGGCACAAAGACAGGGGAACACCGGGGAGCTGTTTTTT.

V is TRBV6-2 or TRBV6-3 and J is TRBJ1-2, with D perhaps TRBD1 (6 bases). CDR3 length equals 15 residues. V lost 3 bases to trimming and J lost 6 bases, with 17 bases between them. Germline lookup yields CDR1 MNHEY and CDR2 SVGEGT. In DNA form, the CDR3 reads TGTGCCAGCAGTTATGGGACAAGGACTGGCAATGGCTACACCTTC. This encodes CASSYGTRTGNGYTF.

The gene calls are TRBV4-3 and TRBJ1-1, with D tentatively TRBD1 (5 bases). Germline values: CDR1 LGHNA, CDR2 YSLEER. This CDR3 is 14 amino acids long. The V gene lost 0 bases and the J gene lost 1 base, with 6 bases spanning the gap. CDR3 amino acids: CASSQEGRNTEAFF. The DNA for the CDR3 is TGCGCCAGCAGCCAAGAGGGGCGGAACACTGAAGCTTTCTTT.

CDR3 in DNA: TGTGCCAGCAGCTTTCCCAAGAACACTGAAGCTTTCTTT. This encodes CASSFPKNTEAFF. The J gene is TRBJ1-1, the V gene TRBV5-4, with D uncertain. Trimming removed 2 bases at V and 1 base at J, with 6 bases between. Germline V gene sequence: CDR1 SGHNT, CDR2 YYREEE (reference sequence). This CDR3 contains 13 residues.

The chain is built from TRBV30 and TRBJ2-7, with 7 bases identical to TRBD1. The length of the CDR3 is 15 residues. Germline lookup yields CDR1 GTSNPN and CDR2 SVGIG (reference sequence). The V gene end was trimmed by 0 bases and the J gene end by 7 bases; junction bases not matched to a gene: 12. The CDR3 protein is CAWSVRSRQGREQYF. The CDR3 DNA is TGTGCCTGGAGTGTCAGGTCCCGACAGGGAAGAGAGCAGTACTTC.

The chain has TRBV5-1 and TRBJ2-7; D call uncertain. CDR1 and CDR2 from the germline V gene are SGHRS and YFSETQ. The CDR3 contains 13 residues. V lost 6 bases and J 2 bases, leaving 12 bases between the germline ends. In DNA form, the CDR3 reads TGCGCCAGCACCCGTGAGTCGGCCTACGAGCAGTACTTC. Its protein product is CASTRESAYEQYF.